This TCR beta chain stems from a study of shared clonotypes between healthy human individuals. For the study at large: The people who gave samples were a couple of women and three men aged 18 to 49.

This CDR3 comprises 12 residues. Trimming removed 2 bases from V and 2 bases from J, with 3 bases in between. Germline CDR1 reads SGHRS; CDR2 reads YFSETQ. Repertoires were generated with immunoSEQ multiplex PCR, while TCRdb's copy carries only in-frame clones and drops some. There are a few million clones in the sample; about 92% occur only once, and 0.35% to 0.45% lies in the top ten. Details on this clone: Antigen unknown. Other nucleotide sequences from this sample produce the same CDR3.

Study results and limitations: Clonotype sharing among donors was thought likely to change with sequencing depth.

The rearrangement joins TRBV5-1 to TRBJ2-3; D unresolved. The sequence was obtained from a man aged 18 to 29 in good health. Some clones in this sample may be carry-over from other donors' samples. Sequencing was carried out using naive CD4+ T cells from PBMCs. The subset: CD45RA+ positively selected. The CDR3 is CASSFSTDTQYF. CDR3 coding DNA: TGCGCCAGCAGCTTTTCCACAGATACGCAGTATTTT.